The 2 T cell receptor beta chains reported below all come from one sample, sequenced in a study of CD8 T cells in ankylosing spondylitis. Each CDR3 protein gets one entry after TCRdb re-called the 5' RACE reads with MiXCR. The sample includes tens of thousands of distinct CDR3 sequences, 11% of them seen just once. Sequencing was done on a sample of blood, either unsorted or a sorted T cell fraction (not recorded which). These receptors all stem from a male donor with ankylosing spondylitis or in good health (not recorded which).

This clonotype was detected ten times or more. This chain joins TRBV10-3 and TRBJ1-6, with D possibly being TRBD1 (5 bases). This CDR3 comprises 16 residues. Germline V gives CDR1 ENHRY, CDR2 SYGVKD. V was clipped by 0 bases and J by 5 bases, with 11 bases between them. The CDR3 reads CAISESGTGNNSPLHF. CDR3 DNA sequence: TGTGCCATCAGTGAGTCGGGGACGGGTAATAATTCACCCCTCCACTTT.

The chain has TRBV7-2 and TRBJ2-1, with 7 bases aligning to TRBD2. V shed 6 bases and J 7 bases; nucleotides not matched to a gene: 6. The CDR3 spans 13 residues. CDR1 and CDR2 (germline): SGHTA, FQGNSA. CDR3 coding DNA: TGTGCCAGCAGGGAAGCGGGGCTAAATGAGCAGTTCTTC. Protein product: CASREAGLNEQFF.